These 28 T cell receptor beta chains were all obtained from the same sample, sequenced in a study of identical twins. Via MiXCR, TCRdb re-called the 5' RACE reads, giving one row per CDR3 protein. The sample lists 1.5 million to 2 million distinct CDR3 sequences; 32% were seen once. Source material: cord blood. These receptors were taken from a newborn girl in good health.

The rearrangement uses TRBV4-1 and TRBJ2-4, with D perhaps matching TRBD2 (6 bases). The CDR3 spans 15 residues. Germline assignment: CDR1 MGHRA and CDR2 YSYEKL. Between the trimmed V and J ends, which lost 4 bases and 1 base, there was a span of 11 bases. The CDR3 spells CASSRLVGAKNIQYF. The CDR3 DNA reads as TGCGCCAGCAGCCGACTAGTGGGGGCCAAAAACATTCAGTACTTC.

This clonotype appeared a few times. The chain carries TRBV7-8 and TRBJ2-7; D is possibly TRBD1 (5 bases). The V gene lost 2 bases and the J gene lost 1 base, with 15 bases spanning the gap. The CDR3 is made up of 16 amino acids. Germline loops: CDR1 SGHVS, CDR2 FQNEAQ. The CDR3 here is CASSLRQGPASYEQYF. In DNA, the CDR3 is TGTGCCAGCAGCTTACGCCAGGGTCCCGCTTCCTACGAGCAGTACTTC.

This clonotype was seen a handful of times. V gene TRBV30 combines with J gene TRBJ2-5; tentative D call: TRBD1 (5 bases). V lost 4 bases and J 4 bases, leaving 16 bases between the germline ends. This CDR3 has 14 residues. The germline V gene has CDR1 GTSNPN and CDR2 SVGIG (reference sequence). The CDR3, as DNA: TGTGCCTGGACTCATATTGGGGCGCGAGAGACCCAGTACTTC. Residues: CAWTHIGARETQYF.

This chain uses TRBV29-1 with TRBJ2-1; 10 bases match TRBD2. The CDR3 runs to 16 residues. The germline CDR1 and CDR2 sequences are SQVTM and ANQGSEA. Germline trimming cut 4 bases from V and 6 bases from J; bases unmatched to any gene: 12. The CDR3 loop is CSVVSAPSGSFNEQFF. In nucleotides, the CDR3 is TGCAGCGTTGTGTCAGCCCCTAGCGGGAGTTTCAATGAGCAGTTCTTC.

The table lists this clonotype with a few counts. V usage is TRBV20-1 and J usage is TRBJ2-3; TRBD2 aligns across 7 bases. The CDR3 covers 15 residues. Unmatched junction bases numbered 7, after V lost 2 bases and J lost 2 bases. CDR1 is DFQATT and CDR2 is SNEGSKA in the germline V gene (reference sequence). The CDR3 here is CSARRASGFTDTQYF. In DNA, the CDR3 is TGCAGTGCTAGAAGGGCTAGCGGCTTCACAGATACGCAGTATTTT.

V usage is TRBV12-3 or TRBV12-4 and J usage is TRBJ1-2, with a weak D call TRBD1 (6 bases). The V end lost 4 bases, the J end lost 3 bases, and 15 bases lay between the germline ends. The CDR3 is 15 residues long. CDR3: CASSSRTAWDYGYTF. The CDR3 coding sequence is TGTGCCAGCAGTTCTCGGACAGCGTGGGACTATGGCTACACCTTC.

This clonotype was picked up a small number of times. CDR3 residues: CSAKGPEWGDEQYF. For the CDR3, the DNA is TGCAGTGCTAAAGGACCTGAATGGGGGGACGAGCAGTACTTC. The rearrangement links TRBV20-1 to TRBJ2-5, with TRBD2 as a possible D gene (6 bases). The end of the DNA aligns better with TRBJ2-7, so the J call may be wrong. Germline CDR1 DFQATT, CDR2 SNEGSKA (reference sequence). This CDR3 region has 14 residues.

This clonotype appeared a few times. This rearrangement joins TRBV6-6 to TRBJ2-7, with 7 bases aligning to TRBD1. The V gene end was trimmed by 7 bases and the J gene end by 0 bases; junction bases not matched to a gene: 9. Germline V gene data show CDR1 as MNHNY and CDR2 as SVGAGI (reference sequence). The CDR3 totals 15 residues. CDR3 DNA: TGTGCCAGCATTAGGGGGCAGGAGAACTCCTACGAGCAGTACTTC. Its translation is CASIRGQENSYEQYF.

The genes are TRBV20-1 and TRBJ2-5; TRBD1 matches 9 bases. The DNA end is a closer match to TRBJ2-7, so the J assignment may be wrong. This CDR3 region has 13 residues. Per the germline V gene, CDR1 is DFQATT and CDR2 is SNEGSKA (reference sequence). The DNA for the CDR3 is TGCAGTGCTAGCCGGGACAGGGTACACGAGCAGTACTTC. Translated, it gives CSASRDRVHEQYF.

This clonotype was picked up a small number of times. The J gene is TRBJ1-2, the V gene TRBV20-1; 9 bases agree with TRBD1. V shed 0 bases, J shed 4 bases, and the junction held 0 bases outside the gene matches. Germline V CDR1 and CDR2: DFQATT, SNEGSKA (reference sequence). The CDR3 has 13 amino acids. Here the CDR3 DNA reads TGCAGTGCTAGAGAACAGGGGGCCTATGGCTACACCTTC. Translated, it gives CSAREQGAYGYTF.

The chain uses TRBV11-1 and TRBJ1-2, with 7 nucleotides matching TRBD1. Germline CDR1 and CDR2: SGHAT and FQDESV (reference sequence). The CDR3 runs to 14 residues. V lost 2 bases, J lost 9 bases, and 9 bases stayed unmatched. The CDR3 here is CASSLRGRQGSYTF. In DNA, the CDR3 is TGTGCCAGCAGCTTAAGGGGGAGACAGGGCAGCTACACCTTC.

J is TRBJ2-1 and V is TRBV18; 14 bases map to TRBD2. V gave up 2 bases and J gave up 8 bases; unmatched junction bases: 11. The CDR3 totals 18 residues. Germline-derived CDR1 and CDR2 are KGHSH and LQKENI. DNA for the CDR3: TGTGCCAGCTCACCAGTCATTATCGGACTAGCGGGAGGTGATGAGCAGTTCTTC. This codes for CASSPVIIGLAGGDEQFF.

The V gene is TRBV30, the J gene TRBJ2-5; TRBD1 or TRBD2 may be the D gene (5 bases each). The CDR3 runs 11 residues. Trimming left V 2 bases short and J 5 bases short, with 6 bases between. CDR1 GTSNPN and CDR2 SVGIG come from the germline V gene (reference sequence). CDR3 protein: CAWSWGETQYF. DNA for the CDR3: TGTGCCTGGAGTTGGGGGGAGACCCAGTACTTC.

The chain uses TRBV20-1 and TRBJ2-1, with 8 bases matching TRBD2. Trimming took 1 base from V and 8 from J; bases not matched to a gene: 7. From germline, CDR1 is DFQATT and CDR2 SNEGSKA (reference sequence). CDR3 length: 14 residues. In DNA form, the CDR3 reads TGCAGTGCTAGAGGAAAGCGGGGGATACATGAGCAGTTCTTC. Its protein product is CSARGKRGIHEQFF.

In DNA, the CDR3 is TGTGCCACCAGCGCTAGGCAGACCAAAGAGACCCAGTACTTC. Translation gives CATSARQTKETQYF. This chain links TRBV24-1 with TRBJ2-5; D unresolved. The CDR3 length is 14 residues. Germline loops: CDR1 KGHDR, CDR2 SFDVKD. Trimming cost V 7 bases and J 3 bases, with 14 bases left between them.

The chain combines TRBV3-1 with TRBJ1-1; the D gene is possibly TRBD1 (6 bases). Between the trimmed V and J ends, which lost 6 bases and 6 bases, there was a span of 14 bases. This CDR3 contains 13 residues. Germline CDR1 LGHDT, CDR2 YNNKEL (reference sequence). CDR3 DNA sequence: TGTGCCAGCAGGATCCTCAAGGGGGCTGAAGCTTTCTTT. This gives the protein CASRILKGAEAFF.

The chain employs TRBV6-1 and TRBJ1-2, with TRBD1 matching 9 bases. Germline trimming cut 4 bases from V and 3 bases from J; bases unmatched to any gene: 9. Per germline, CDR1 MNHNS and CDR2 SASEGT. The CDR3 spans 16 residues. The CDR3: CASSAVWDRDDYGYTF. The DNA of the CDR3 is TGTGCCAGCAGTGCTGTCTGGGACAGGGACGACTATGGCTACACCTTC.

This clonotype was counted only a few times. The rearrangement uses TRBV27 and TRBJ1-5, with D perhaps matching TRBD1 (5 bases). Trimming took off 2 bases at V and 7 bases at J, with 9 bases between the two ends. Germline loops: CDR1 MNHEY, CDR2 SMNVEV (reference sequence). The CDR3 has 13 residues. CDR3 amino acids: CASSLLQGQPQHF. Written as DNA, the CDR3 is TGTGCCAGCAGTTTACTCCAGGGCCAGCCCCAGCATTTT.

The chain has TRBV9 and TRBJ2-1, with D possibly being TRBD2 (6 bases). The CDR3 is 11 residues long. Trimming stripped 3 bases from V and 9 bases from J, with 7 bases between. Germline values: CDR1 SGDLS, CDR2 YYNGEE. CDR3 in amino acids: CASSASVEQFF. The DNA of the CDR3 is TGTGCCAGCAGCGCTAGCGTTGAGCAGTTCTTC.

This chain links TRBV24-1 with TRBJ1-5; D is possibly TRBD1 (6 bases). CDR3 length: 14 residues. V dropped 10 bases and J dropped 0 bases, with 12 bases sitting between them. The germline gives CDR1 KGHDR, CDR2 SFDVKD. CDR3 DNA sequence: TGTGCCACTTGGGACATCTATAGCAATCAGCCCCAGCATTTT. Its protein product is CATWDIYSNQPQHF.

This clonotype was detected only a few times. V usage is TRBV4-2 and J usage is TRBJ1-1, with D perhaps matching TRBD1 (5 bases). This CDR3 has 16 residues. V dropped 0 bases and J dropped 8 bases, with 19 bases sitting between them. From germline, CDR1 is LGHNA and CDR2 YNFKEQ. This CDR3 is CASSQEGRVALLEAFF. In nucleotides, the CDR3 is TGTGCCAGCAGCCAAGAGGGCAGGGTAGCCCTGTTAGAAGCTTTCTTT.

The V gene is TRBV6-1, the J gene TRBJ2-3; D might be TRBD2 (5 bases). CDR3 size: 14 residues. V was clipped by 7 bases and J by 4 bases, with 15 bases between them. CDR1 and CDR2 (germline): MNHNS, SASEGT. The CDR3 nucleotides are TGTGCCAGCACTGAGGGAACAGTCCCAGATACGCAGTATTTT. Translating gives CASTEGTVPDTQYF.

J is TRBJ2-1 and V is TRBV6-5; 9 nucleotides match TRBD1. The end of the DNA aligns better with TRBJ2-7, so the J call may be wrong. The germline V gene has CDR1 MNHEY and CDR2 SVGAGI. The CDR3 totals 16 residues. CDR3 in DNA: TGTGCCAGCAGCCGGGACAGGGCATTAGGATACAATGAGCAGTACTTC. This gives the protein CASSRDRALGYNEQYF.

In its sample, this clonotype was seen once. The V call is TRBV12-3 or TRBV12-4, the J call TRBJ2-4; 9 bases align to TRBD1. The length of the CDR3 is 19 residues. J lost 1 base, V lost 5 bases, and 15 bases had no gene match. CDR3 sequence reads: CASSNTGTGSLSAKNIQYF. CDR3 DNA sequence: TGTGCCAGCAGTAACACCGGGACAGGGTCGCTATCGGCCAAAAACATTCAGTACTTC.

The rearrangement links TRBV20-1 to TRBJ2-1; TRBD2 is a possible D gene (6 bases). The CDR3 is 16 amino acids. Trimming stripped 3 bases from V and 6 bases from J, with 21 bases between. The germline CDR1 and CDR2 sequences are DFQATT and SNEGSKA (reference sequence). CDR3 amino acids: CSARGEEWTTLNEQFF. In DNA, the CDR3 is TGCAGTGCTAGGGGGGAAGAGTGGACTACTCTCAATGAGCAGTTCTTC.

This rearrangement joins TRBV20-1 to TRBJ1-2, with 7 nucleotides matching TRBD1. Losses at the gene ends were 0 bases for V and 7 bases for J; bases not matched to a gene: 8. Germline CDR1 and CDR2: DFQATT and SNEGSKA (reference sequence). CDR3 length: 14 amino acids. CDR3 coding DNA: TGCAGTGCTAGAGATCTTGACAGGGAAGGTGGCTACACCTTC. Amino acid sequence: CSARDLDREGGYTF.

This clonotype appeared many times. The chain is built from TRBV7-2 and TRBJ2-7; 10 bases agree with TRBD2. The V segment lost 5 bases and the J segment 3 bases; nucleotides outside the gene matches: 4. There are 14 residues in the CDR3. CDR1 is SGHTA, CDR2 FQGNSA, per germline. CDR3 residues: CASSRTSGYYEQYF. DNA for the CDR3: TGTGCCAGCAGCCGGACTAGCGGTTACTACGAGCAGTACTTC.

This clonotype has more than one count but fewer than ten. V gene TRBV21-1 combines with J gene TRBJ1-4; TRBD1, as called in the table, went unchecked against the DNA. TRBV21-1 has pseudogene status. There are 15 residues in the CDR3. The CDR3 region is CASSKSGQVDEKLFF. Here the CDR3 DNA reads TGTGCCAGCAGCAAAAGCGGACAGGTGGATGAAAAACTGTTTTTT.